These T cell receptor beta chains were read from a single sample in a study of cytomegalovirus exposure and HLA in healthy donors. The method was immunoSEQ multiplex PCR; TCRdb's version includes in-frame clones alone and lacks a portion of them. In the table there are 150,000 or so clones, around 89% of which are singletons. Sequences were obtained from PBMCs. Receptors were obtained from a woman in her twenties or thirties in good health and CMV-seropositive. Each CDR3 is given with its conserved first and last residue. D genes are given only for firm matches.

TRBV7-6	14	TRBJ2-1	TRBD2	CASSFLAGNNEQFF
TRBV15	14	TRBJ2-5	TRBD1	CATRNDRGRETQYF
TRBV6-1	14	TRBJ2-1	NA	CASSEGHLYNEQFF
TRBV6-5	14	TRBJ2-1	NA	CASSYSKTYNEQFF
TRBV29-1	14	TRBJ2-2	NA	CSVYETSNTGELFF
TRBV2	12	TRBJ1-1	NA	CASSVQGIEAFF
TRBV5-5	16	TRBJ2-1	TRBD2	CASSLSPSGRVDEQFF
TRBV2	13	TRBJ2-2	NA	CASRGRGTGELFF
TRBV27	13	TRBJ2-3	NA	CASLGLATDTQYF
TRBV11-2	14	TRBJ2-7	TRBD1	CASSLGQGGYEQYF
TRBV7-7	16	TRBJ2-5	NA	CASSWRDSSGEETQYF
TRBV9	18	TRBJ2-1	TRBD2	CASSVDFLWEGLVNEQFF
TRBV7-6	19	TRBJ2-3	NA	CASSLTPLTRGSSTDTQYF
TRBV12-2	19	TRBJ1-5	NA	CASRLHLKTGKVYNQPQHF
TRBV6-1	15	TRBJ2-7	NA	CASSGRADSSYEQYF
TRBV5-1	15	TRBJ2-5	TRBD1	CASRGSGGAGETQYF
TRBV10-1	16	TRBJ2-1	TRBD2	CASSPVAGGQVDEQFF
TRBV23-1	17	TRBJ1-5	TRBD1	CASSPPRGLLGNQPQHF
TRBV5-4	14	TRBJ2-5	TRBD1	CASSATGARETQYF
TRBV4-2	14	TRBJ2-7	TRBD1	CASSHQDRGFEQYF
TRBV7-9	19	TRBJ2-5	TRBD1	CASSTTAQAQGTEMETQYF
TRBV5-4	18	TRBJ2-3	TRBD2	CASSWGLAGATRTDTQYF
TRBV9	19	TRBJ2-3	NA	CASSVAAGGSGIATDTQYF
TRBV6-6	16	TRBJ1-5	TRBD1	CASSSRTDRGNQPQHF
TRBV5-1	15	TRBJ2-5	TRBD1	CASSLGGRGQETQYF
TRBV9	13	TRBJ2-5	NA	CASSGGAGETQYF
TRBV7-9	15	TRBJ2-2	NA	CASKRGGHEAEELFF
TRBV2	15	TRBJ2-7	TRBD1	CASSDPGQGAYEQYF
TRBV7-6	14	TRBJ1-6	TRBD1	CASSSRTGETPLHF
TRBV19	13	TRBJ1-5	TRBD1	CASSGTGNQPQHF
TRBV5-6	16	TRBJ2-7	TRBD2	CASSLAGTTTLYEQYF
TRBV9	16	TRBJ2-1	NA	CASSPTGTYSYNEQFF